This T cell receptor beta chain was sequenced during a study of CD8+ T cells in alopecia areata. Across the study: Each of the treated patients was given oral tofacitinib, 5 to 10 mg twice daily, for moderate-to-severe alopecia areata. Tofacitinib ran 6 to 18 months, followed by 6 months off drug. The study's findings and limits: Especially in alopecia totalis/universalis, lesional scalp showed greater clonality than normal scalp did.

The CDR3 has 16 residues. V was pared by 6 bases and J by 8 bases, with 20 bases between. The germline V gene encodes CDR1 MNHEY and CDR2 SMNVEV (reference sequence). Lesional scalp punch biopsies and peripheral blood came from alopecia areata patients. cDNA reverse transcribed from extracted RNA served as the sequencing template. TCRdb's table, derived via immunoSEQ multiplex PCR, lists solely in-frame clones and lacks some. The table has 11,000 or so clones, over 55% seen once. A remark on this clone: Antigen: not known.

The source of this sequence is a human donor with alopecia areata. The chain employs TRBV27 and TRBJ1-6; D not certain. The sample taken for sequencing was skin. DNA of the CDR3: TGTGCCAGCAGGCCCGGACTGAGGACGCTTCATTCACCCCTCCACTTT. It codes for CASRPGLRTLHSPLHF.